The clone carrying this T cell receptor (beta chain) was observed a handful of times. Compared with germline, one end of the junction differs, possibly owing to a read error. This sample was taken from a study of beta chain features in type 1 diabetes. Across the study: Sorted cells, more than 95,000,000 in number, were examined across all samples.

The germline gives CDR1 SGHTA, CDR2 FQGNSA. This CDR3 has 16 residues. Isolated RNA was reverse transcribed in full, so expressed TCRB transcripts were sequenced. Sequencing used immunoSEQ multiplex PCR; TCRdb keeps in-frame clones, though not all of them. The data contain 140,000 or so clones, approximately 9.2% of them singletons. The sequencing input was central memory CD4+ T cells from blood. The chain recombines TRBV7-2 with TRBJ2-3, with 8 bases identical to TRBD1. The receptor was derived from a man aged 18 to 35 in good health. Written as DNA, the CDR3 is TGCGCCAGCAGCCAAGCCGGGACAGGAAGCACAGATACGCAGTATTTT. This translates into CASSQAGTGSTDTQYF.